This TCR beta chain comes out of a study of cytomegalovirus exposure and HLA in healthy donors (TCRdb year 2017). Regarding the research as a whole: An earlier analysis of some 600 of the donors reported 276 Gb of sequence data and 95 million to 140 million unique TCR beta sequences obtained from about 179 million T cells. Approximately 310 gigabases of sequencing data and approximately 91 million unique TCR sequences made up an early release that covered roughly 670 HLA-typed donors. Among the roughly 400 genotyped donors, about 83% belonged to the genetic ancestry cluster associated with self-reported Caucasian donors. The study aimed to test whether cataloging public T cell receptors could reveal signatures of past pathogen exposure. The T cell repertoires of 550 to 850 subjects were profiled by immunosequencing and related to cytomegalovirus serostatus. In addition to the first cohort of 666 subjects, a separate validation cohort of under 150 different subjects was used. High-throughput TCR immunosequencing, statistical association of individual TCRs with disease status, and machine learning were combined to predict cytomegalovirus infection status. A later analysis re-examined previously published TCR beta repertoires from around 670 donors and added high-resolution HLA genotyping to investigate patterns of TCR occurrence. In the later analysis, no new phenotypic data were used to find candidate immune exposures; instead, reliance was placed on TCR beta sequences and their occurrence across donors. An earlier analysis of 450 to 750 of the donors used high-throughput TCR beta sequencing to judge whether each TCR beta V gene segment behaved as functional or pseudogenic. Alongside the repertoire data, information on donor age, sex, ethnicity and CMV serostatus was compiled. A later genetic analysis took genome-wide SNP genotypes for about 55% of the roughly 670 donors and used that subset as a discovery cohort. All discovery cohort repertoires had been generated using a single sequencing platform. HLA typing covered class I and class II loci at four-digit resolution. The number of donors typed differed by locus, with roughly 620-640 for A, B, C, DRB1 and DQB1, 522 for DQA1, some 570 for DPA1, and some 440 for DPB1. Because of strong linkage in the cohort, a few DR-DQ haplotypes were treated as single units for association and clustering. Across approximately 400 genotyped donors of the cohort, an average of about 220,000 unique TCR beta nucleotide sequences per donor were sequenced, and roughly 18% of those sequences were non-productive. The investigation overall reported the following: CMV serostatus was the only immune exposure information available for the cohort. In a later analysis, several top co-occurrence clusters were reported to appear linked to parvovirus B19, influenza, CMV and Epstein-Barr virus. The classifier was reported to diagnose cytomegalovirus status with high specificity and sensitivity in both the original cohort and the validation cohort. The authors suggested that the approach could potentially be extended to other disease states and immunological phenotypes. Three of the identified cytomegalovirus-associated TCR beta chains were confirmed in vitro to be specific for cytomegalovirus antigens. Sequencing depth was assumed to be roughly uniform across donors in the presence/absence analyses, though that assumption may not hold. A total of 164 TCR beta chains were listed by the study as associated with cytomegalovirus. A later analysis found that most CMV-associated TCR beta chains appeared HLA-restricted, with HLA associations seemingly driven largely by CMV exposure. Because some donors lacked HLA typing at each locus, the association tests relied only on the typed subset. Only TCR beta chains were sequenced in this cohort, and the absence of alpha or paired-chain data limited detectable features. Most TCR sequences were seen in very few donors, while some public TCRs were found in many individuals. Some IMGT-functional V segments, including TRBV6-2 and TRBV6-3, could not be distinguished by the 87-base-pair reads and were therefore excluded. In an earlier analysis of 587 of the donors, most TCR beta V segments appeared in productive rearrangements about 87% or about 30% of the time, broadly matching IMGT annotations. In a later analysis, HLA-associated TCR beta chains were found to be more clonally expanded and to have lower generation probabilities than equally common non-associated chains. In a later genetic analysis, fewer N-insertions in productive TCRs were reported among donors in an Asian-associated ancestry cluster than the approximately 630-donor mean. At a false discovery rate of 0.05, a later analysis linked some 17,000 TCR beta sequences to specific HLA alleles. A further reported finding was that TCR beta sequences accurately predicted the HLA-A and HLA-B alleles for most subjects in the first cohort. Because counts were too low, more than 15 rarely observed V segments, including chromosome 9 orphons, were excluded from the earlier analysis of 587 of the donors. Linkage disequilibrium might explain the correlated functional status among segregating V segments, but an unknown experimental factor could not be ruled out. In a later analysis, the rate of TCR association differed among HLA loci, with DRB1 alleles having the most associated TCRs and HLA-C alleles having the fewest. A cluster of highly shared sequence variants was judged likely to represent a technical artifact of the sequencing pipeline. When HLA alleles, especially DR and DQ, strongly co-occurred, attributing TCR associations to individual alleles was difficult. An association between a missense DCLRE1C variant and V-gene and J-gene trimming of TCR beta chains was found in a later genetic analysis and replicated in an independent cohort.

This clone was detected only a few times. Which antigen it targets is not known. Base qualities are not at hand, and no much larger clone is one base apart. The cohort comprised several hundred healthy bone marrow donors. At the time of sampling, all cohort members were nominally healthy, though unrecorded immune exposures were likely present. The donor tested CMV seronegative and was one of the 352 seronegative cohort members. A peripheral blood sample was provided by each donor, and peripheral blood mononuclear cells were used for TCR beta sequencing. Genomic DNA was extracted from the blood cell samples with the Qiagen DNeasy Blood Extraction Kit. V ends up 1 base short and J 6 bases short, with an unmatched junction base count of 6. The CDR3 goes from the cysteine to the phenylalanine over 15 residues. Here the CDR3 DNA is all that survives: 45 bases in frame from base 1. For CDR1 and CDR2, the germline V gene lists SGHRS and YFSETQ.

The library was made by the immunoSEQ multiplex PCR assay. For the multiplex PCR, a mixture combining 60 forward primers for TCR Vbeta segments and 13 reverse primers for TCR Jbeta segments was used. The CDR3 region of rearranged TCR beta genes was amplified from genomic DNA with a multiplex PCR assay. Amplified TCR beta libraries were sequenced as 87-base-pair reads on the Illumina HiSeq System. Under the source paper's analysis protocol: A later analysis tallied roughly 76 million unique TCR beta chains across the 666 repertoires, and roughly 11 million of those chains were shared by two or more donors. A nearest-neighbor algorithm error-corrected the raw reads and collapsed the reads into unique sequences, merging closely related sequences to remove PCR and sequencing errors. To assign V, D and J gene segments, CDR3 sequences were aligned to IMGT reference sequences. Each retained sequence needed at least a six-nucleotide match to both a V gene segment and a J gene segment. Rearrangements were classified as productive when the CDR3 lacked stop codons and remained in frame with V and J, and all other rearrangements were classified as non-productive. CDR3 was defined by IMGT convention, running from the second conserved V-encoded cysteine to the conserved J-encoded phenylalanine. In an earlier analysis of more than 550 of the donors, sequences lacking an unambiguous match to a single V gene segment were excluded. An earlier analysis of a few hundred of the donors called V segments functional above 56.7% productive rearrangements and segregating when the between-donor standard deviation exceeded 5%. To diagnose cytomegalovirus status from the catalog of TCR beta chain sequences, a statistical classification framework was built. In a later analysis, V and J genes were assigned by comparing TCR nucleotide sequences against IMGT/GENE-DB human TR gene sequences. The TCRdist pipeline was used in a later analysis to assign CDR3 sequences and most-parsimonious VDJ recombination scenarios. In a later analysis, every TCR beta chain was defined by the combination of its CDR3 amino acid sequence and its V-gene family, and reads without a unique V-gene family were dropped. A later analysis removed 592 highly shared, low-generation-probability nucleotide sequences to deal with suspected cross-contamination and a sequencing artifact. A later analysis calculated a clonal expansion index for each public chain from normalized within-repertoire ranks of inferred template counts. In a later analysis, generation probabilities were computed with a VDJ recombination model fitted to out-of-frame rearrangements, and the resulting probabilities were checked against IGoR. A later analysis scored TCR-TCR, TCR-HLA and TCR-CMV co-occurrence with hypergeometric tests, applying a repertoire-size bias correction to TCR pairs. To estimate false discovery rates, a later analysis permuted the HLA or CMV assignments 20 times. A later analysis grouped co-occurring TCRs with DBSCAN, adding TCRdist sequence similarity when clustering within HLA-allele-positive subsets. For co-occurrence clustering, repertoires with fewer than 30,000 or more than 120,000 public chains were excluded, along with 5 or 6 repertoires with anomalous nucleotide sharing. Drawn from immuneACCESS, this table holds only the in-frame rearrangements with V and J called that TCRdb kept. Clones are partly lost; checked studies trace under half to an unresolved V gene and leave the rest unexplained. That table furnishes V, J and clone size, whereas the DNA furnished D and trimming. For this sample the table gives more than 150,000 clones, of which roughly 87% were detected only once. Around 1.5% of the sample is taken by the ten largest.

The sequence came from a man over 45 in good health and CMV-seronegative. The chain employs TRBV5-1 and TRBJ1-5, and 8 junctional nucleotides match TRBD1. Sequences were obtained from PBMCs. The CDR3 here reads CASSLTGGFSQPQHF. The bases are TGCGCCAGCAGCTTGACAGGGGGATTTAGTCAGCCCCAGCATTTT.